The clone carrying this T cell receptor (beta chain) was observed a handful of times. This sample stems from a study of blood T cell repertoires in COVID-19. Whole-study context: Collection of acute and convalescent COVID-19 samples took place in the United States, Italy and Spain.

The CDR3 runs 18 residues. The ends were cut back, 2 bases at V and 1 base at J, with 17 bases in the middle. From germline, CDR1 is LGHNT and CDR2 FRNRAP. Sequencing used immunoSEQ multiplex PCR; TCRdb keeps in-frame clones, though not all of them. The profile shows 75,000 to 100,000 clones, 80% to 90% of them singletons. The TCR comes from a man older than 75 with acute or convalescent COVID-19. Sequenced material: peripheral blood. This chain joins TRBV12-5 and TRBJ2-2, with D possibly TRBD2 on 6 matching bases. CDR3 in DNA: TGTGCTAGTGGTTTGCTTTCCCTAGGAGGGGTGAACACCGGGGAGCTGTTTTTT. This translates into CASGLLSLGGVNTGELFF.